This paragraph reports one T cell receptor beta chain. These data come from a study of blood T cell repertoires in COVID-19. Study overall: Acute-phase and convalescent COVID-19 samples originated in the United States, Italy and Spain. The cDNA or gDNA used as material had been derived from T cells, B-cell-depleted T cells, or PBMCs.

As originally analysed: How many nucleated cells were present was estimated from reference gene primer amplification. Generated by immunoSEQ multiplex PCR, the TCRdb table keeps only in-frame clones and is missing some. Clone size and the V and J calls come from that table; the DNA yielded D and trimming. The data contain some 180,000 clones, around 76% of them singletons. Seattle cases were enrolled at active infection and followed longitudinally. This CDR3 comprises 17 residues. Germline V gene data show CDR1 as SGHNT and CDR2 as YYREEE (reference sequence). V trimming: 4 bases; J trimming: 3 bases; junction bases outside the gene matches: 11.

Sequenced input: peripheral blood. This chain joins TRBV5-4 and TRBJ1-2; 11 bases are a match to TRBD1. This TCR was sampled from a woman aged 55-75 years with COVID-19, enrolled during active disease. The CDR3 sequence is CASSPGDRGTGDYGYTF. DNA for the CDR3: TGTGCCAGCAGCCCCGGGGACAGGGGGACGGGAGACTATGGCTACACCTTC.